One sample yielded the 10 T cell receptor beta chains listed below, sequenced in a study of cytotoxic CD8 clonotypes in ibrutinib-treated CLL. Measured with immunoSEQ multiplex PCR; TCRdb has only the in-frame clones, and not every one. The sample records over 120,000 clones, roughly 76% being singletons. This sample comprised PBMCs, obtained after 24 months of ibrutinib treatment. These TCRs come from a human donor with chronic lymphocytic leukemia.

CDR3 protein: CASSPHPNEQFF. CDR3 DNA: TGTGCCAGCAGCCCCCACCCCAATGAGCAGTTCTTC. V usage is TRBV9 and J usage is TRBJ2-1, with D unclear. Germline V gene data show CDR1 as SGDLS and CDR2 as YYNGEE. This CDR3 spans 12 amino acids. Trimming took off 4 bases at V and 6 bases at J, with 8 bases between the two ends.

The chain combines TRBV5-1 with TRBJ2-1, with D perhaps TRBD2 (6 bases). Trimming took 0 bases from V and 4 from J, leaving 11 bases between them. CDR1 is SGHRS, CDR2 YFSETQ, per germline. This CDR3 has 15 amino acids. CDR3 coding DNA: TGCGCCAGCAGCTTGGCGGGAGTGGTGTACAATGAGCAGTTCTTC. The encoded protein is CASSLAGVVYNEQFF.

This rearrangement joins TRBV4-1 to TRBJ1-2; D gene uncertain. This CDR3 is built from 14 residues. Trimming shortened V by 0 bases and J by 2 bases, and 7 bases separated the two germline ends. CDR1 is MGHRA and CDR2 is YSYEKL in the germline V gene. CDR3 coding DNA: TGCGCCAGCAGCCAAGATAGGAGCAACTATGGCTACACCTTC. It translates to CASSQDRSNYGYTF.

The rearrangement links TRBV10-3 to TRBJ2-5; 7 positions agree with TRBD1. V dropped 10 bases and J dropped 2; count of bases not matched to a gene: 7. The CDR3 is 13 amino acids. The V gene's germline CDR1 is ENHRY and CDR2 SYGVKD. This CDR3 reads CATTVTGQETQYF. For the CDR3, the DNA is TGTGCCACTACGGTGACAGGGCAAGAGACCCAGTACTTC.

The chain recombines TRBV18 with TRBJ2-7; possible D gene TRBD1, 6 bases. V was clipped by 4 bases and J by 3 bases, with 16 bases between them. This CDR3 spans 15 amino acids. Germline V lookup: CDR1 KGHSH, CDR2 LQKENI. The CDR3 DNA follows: TGTGCCAGCTCACGATCGCTCGGACAGATCTACGAGCAGTACTTC. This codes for CASSRSLGQIYEQYF.

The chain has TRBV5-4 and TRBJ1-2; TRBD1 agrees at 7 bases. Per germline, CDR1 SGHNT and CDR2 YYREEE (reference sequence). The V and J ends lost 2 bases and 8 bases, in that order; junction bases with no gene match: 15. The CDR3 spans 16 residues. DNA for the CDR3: TGTGCCAGCAGCTTCTCAACAGGGGTCACTATGGGCGGCTACACCTTC. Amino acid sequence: CASSFSTGVTMGGYTF.

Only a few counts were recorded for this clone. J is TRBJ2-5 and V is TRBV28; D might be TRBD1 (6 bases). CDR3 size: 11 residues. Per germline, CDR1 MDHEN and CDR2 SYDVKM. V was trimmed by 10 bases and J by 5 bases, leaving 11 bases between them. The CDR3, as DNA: TGTGCCACCACAGGGTGGGAGACCCAGTACTTC. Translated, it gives CATTGWETQYF.

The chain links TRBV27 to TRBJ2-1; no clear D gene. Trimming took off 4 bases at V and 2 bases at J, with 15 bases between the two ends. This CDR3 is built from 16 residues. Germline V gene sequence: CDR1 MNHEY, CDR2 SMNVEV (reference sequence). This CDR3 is CASSSGASIPYNEQFF. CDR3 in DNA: TGTGCCAGCAGTTCCGGTGCCTCCATCCCCTACAATGAGCAGTTCTTC.

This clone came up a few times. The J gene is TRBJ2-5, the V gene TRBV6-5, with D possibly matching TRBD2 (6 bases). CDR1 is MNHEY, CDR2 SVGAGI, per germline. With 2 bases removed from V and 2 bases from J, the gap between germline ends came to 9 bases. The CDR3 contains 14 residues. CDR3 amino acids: CASSYGAGQETQYF. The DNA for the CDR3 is TGTGCCAGCAGTTACGGGGCGGGGCAAGAGACCCAGTACTTC.

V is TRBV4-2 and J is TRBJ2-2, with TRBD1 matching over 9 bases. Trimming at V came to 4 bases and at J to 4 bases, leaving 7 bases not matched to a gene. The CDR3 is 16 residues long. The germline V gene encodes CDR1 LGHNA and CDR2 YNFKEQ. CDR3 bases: TGTGCCAGCAGCCCAACAGGGGGCTCGGGCACCGGGGAGCTGTTTTTT. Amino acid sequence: CASSPTGGSGTGELFF.